This is a list of T cell receptor beta chains from one sample in a study of sequential checkpoint blockade in melanoma. Assay: immunoSEQ multiplex PCR; the TCRdb copy retains only in-frame clones and omits some. The table lists under 40,000 clones, 75% to 90% of them singletons. The sample was CD8+ T cells sorted from blood (inferred from file names), taken from a patient given nivolumab and ipilimumab in sequence. Receptors originate from a human donor with melanoma. The CDR3 runs from the conserved cysteine through the conserved F or W. The D gene is left open where the match is weak. Clone sizes are given selectively: once, few, many, or a class where the clone is expanded.

v_gene: TRBV5-5; j_gene: TRBJ2-3; d_gene: TRBD1; abundance: -; CDR3nt: TGTGCCAGCAGCTTTTCGGACAGGGGATTGGATACGCAGTATTTT; CDR3aa: CASSFSDRGLDTQYF
v_gene: TRBV14; j_gene: TRBJ2-1; d_gene: TRBD2; abundance: -; CDR3nt: TGTGCCAGCAGCCTATGGACTAGCGGGCTTCAGCAGTTCTTC; CDR3aa: CASSLWTSGLQQFF
v_gene: TRBV4-3; j_gene: TRBJ2-7; d_gene: TRBD2; abundance: -; CDR3nt: TGCGCCAGCAGCCACCTTAGCGGGAGTGGCTACGAGCAGTACTTC; CDR3aa: CASSHLSGSGYEQYF
v_gene: TRBV5-4; j_gene: TRBJ1-3; d_gene: -; abundance: -; CDR3nt: TGTGCCAGCAGCTTGGGCAGGGCTGGAAACACCATATATTTT; CDR3aa: CASSLGRAGNTIYF
v_gene: TRBV7-9; j_gene: TRBJ2-7; d_gene: TRBD1; abundance: -; CDR3nt: TGTGCCAGCAGCCCCGGACAGGGTGACTACGAGCAGTACTTC; CDR3aa: CASSPGQGDYEQYF
v_gene: TRBV6-6; j_gene: TRBJ2-7; d_gene: TRBD1; abundance: -; CDR3nt: TGTGCCAGCAGGCGGACAGGGCGTAGCTCCTACGAGCAGTACTTC; CDR3aa: CASRRTGRSSYEQYF
v_gene: TRBV4-3; j_gene: TRBJ2-3; d_gene: TRBD2; abundance: -; CDR3nt: TGCGCCAGCAGCCATCGACTAGCGGGGGGGTCAGATACGCAGTATTTT; CDR3aa: CASSHRLAGGSDTQYF
v_gene: TRBV6-5; j_gene: TRBJ2-3; d_gene: -; abundance: -; CDR3nt: TGTGCCAGCAGAGGAGAGTATAGCACAGATACGCAGTATTTT; CDR3aa: CASRGEYSTDTQYF
v_gene: TRBV5-8; j_gene: TRBJ2-7; d_gene: -; abundance: -; CDR3nt: TGTGCCAGCACCCCCGGCTACGAGCAGTACTTC; CDR3aa: CASTPGYEQYF
v_gene: TRBV6-6; j_gene: TRBJ1-5; d_gene: TRBD1; abundance: -; CDR3nt: TGTGCCAGCAGTTGGGACAGAAGCAATCAGCCCCAGCATTTT; CDR3aa: CASSWDRSNQPQHF
v_gene: TRBV30; j_gene: TRBJ1-1; d_gene: -; abundance: -; CDR3nt: TGTGCCTGGAGTGTGGCGGCTGAAGCTTTCTTT; CDR3aa: CAWSVAAEAFF
v_gene: TRBV19; j_gene: TRBJ2-7; d_gene: TRBD1; abundance: -; CDR3nt: TGTGCCAGTAGTAGAGCGGGACAGGGGCGAAACGAGCAGTACTTC; CDR3aa: CASSRAGQGRNEQYF
v_gene: TRBV11-3; j_gene: TRBJ1-1; d_gene: TRBD1; abundance: -; CDR3nt: TGTGCCAGCAGCTTTACGGACAGGGGGAACACTGAAGCTTTCTTT; CDR3aa: CASSFTDRGNTEAFF
v_gene: TRBV19; j_gene: TRBJ2-5; d_gene: TRBD2; abundance: -; CDR3nt: TGTGCCAGTACCCAGTTGGGAGGGGTATGGGAGACCCAGTACTTC; CDR3aa: CASTQLGGVWETQYF
v_gene: TRBV4-1; j_gene: TRBJ1-4; d_gene: -; abundance: -; CDR3nt: TGCGCCAGCAGCCAAGCGGGGTTATATGAAAAACTGTTTTTT; CDR3aa: CASSQAGLYEKLFF
v_gene: TRBV7-2; j_gene: TRBJ2-7; d_gene: -; abundance: -; CDR3nt: TGTGCCAGCAGCCTCGGAGGGCCGAGGTACGAGCAGTACTTC; CDR3aa: CASSLGGPRYEQYF
v_gene: TRBV10-3; j_gene: TRBJ2-7; d_gene: TRBD1; abundance: -; CDR3nt: TGTGCCATCAGTGAACTGGACAGGGGTGGTGAGCAGTACTTC; CDR3aa: CAISELDRGGEQYF
v_gene: TRBV5-8; j_gene: TRBJ1-2; d_gene: -; abundance: -; CDR3nt: TGTGCCAGCAGTCAAAGAAAGCTTATCTATGGCTACACCTTC; CDR3aa: CASSQRKLIYGYTF
v_gene: TRBV5-8; j_gene: TRBJ2-1; d_gene: TRBD2; abundance: few; CDR3nt: TGTGCCAGCAGCCGCGGACTAGCAGAGTACAATGAGCAGTTCTTC; CDR3aa: CASSRGLAEYNEQFF
v_gene: TRBV7-8; j_gene: TRBJ2-2; d_gene: TRBD1; abundance: -; CDR3nt: TGTGCCAGCAGCTTGTTCAGGGGGCGCCGGACCGGGGAGCTGTTTTTT; CDR3aa: CASSLFRGRRTGELFF
v_gene: TRBV12-5; j_gene: TRBJ1-4; d_gene: -; abundance: -; CDR3nt: TGTGCTAGTGCCCCCGGTGGGGCGCGTGAAAAACTGTTTTTT; CDR3aa: CASAPGGAREKLFF
v_gene: TRBV27; j_gene: TRBJ2-3; d_gene: -; abundance: -; CDR3nt: TGTGCCAGCAGTTTATCGGGAGTTGCAGATACGCAGTATTTT; CDR3aa: CASSLSGVADTQYF
v_gene: TRBV10-3; j_gene: TRBJ2-3; d_gene: TRBD2; abundance: -; CDR3nt: TGTGCCATCAGTGAAAGCGGGGTCGGAGATACGCAGTATTTT; CDR3aa: CAISESGVGDTQYF
v_gene: TRBV7-2; j_gene: TRBJ2-7; d_gene: TRBD2; abundance: -; CDR3nt: TGTGCCAGCAGCTTAGGCCCCGGGGCGGGGGGGTTCGAGCAGTACTTC; CDR3aa: CASSLGPGAGGFEQYF
v_gene: TRBV27; j_gene: TRBJ2-7; d_gene: TRBD1; abundance: -; CDR3nt: TGTGCCAGCAGTCTAGGACAGGTCTACGAGCAGTACTTC; CDR3aa: CASSLGQVYEQYF
v_gene: TRBV27; j_gene: TRBJ2-1; d_gene: -; abundance: -; CDR3nt: TGTGCCAGCGGGCCCGAGTTCTTTAGCTACAATGAGCAGTTCTTC; CDR3aa: CASGPEFFSYNEQFF
v_gene: TRBV5-1; j_gene: TRBJ2-1; d_gene: TRBD1; abundance: -; CDR3nt: TGCGCCAGCAGCTCCCGACAGGGGTACAATGAGCAGTTCTTC; CDR3aa: CASSSRQGYNEQFF
v_gene: TRBV12-5; j_gene: TRBJ1-5; d_gene: -; abundance: -; CDR3nt: TGTGCTAGTGGTTTGCAACAAGGGGCGGACTATAGCAAGCGGCCCCAGCATTTT; CDR3aa: CASGLQQGADYSKRPQHF
v_gene: TRBV27; j_gene: TRBJ2-7; d_gene: TRBD2; abundance: few; CDR3nt: TGTGCCAGCAGCCGCCTCGGCGGGGGGGGCGAGCAGTACTTC; CDR3aa: CASSRLGGGGEQYF
v_gene: TRBV27; j_gene: TRBJ2-7; d_gene: -; abundance: few; CDR3nt: TGTGCCAGCAGTTTAAGGCAGGGTGGCTACGAGCAGTACTTC; CDR3aa: CASSLRQGGYEQYF
v_gene: TRBV6-5; j_gene: TRBJ1-5; d_gene: -; abundance: -; CDR3nt: TGTGCCAGCAGAATTACAGGGTACAGCAATCAGCCCCAGCATTTT; CDR3aa: CASRITGYSNQPQHF
v_gene: TRBV28; j_gene: TRBJ1-2; d_gene: TRBD1; abundance: -; CDR3nt: TGTGCCAGCAGGCAAACAGGACAGGGGTTTGGCTACACCTTC; CDR3aa: CASRQTGQGFGYTF
v_gene: TRBV13; j_gene: TRBJ1-3; d_gene: TRBD1; abundance: -; CDR3nt: TGTGCCAGCAGCTCCCGGGACAGGGTTAGCTCTGGAAACACCATATATTTT; CDR3aa: CASSSRDRVSSGNTIYF
v_gene: TRBV27; j_gene: TRBJ2-2; d_gene: -; abundance: -; CDR3nt: TGTGCCAGCAGCGGACAGTCCACCGGGGAGCTGTTTTTT; CDR3aa: CASSGQSTGELFF
v_gene: TRBV19; j_gene: TRBJ2-5; d_gene: TRBD2; abundance: once; CDR3nt: TGTGCCAGTAGTATAGTGGTAGCGGGGGGGCAGGAGACCCAGTACTTC; CDR3aa: CASSIVVAGGQETQYF
v_gene: TRBV7-9; j_gene: TRBJ2-1; d_gene: TRBD1; abundance: -; CDR3nt: TGTGCCAGCAGCTTACGGGACAGGGGTTACAATGAGCAGTTCTTC; CDR3aa: CASSLRDRGYNEQFF
v_gene: TRBV7-8; j_gene: TRBJ1-4; d_gene: -; abundance: -; CDR3nt: TGTGCCAGCAGCCGTGGAGTCACTAATGAAAAACTGTTTTTT; CDR3aa: CASSRGVTNEKLFF
v_gene: TRBV21-1; j_gene: TRBJ1-5; d_gene: -; abundance: once; CDR3nt: TGTGCCAGCAGCAAAGGCATAGTCAATCAGCCCCAGCATTTT; CDR3aa: CASSKGIVNQPQHF